This record concerns one T cell receptor (beta chain) sequence. This sample was included in a study of technical replicates of blood from a few donors. The repertoire was sequenced with immunoSEQ multiplex PCR; TCRdb's copy has only in-frame clones and lacks some. Of tens of thousands of clones in the sample, about 95% were seen once. This CDR3 comprises 16 residues. The germline V gene encodes CDR1 SGHVS and CDR2 FNYEAQ. The V and J ends lost 1 base and 1 base respectively, with 13 bases between them. This receptor was obtained from a human donor in good health. Sequencing was done on a sample of T cells isolated from PBMCs. The genes are TRBV7-6 and TRBJ1-1; D is possibly TRBD1 (6 bases). DNA of the CDR3: TGTGCCAGCAGCTTAGGGGGAGGGGGGTCGAACACTGAAGCTTTCTTT. Protein sequence: CASSLGGGGSNTEAFF.